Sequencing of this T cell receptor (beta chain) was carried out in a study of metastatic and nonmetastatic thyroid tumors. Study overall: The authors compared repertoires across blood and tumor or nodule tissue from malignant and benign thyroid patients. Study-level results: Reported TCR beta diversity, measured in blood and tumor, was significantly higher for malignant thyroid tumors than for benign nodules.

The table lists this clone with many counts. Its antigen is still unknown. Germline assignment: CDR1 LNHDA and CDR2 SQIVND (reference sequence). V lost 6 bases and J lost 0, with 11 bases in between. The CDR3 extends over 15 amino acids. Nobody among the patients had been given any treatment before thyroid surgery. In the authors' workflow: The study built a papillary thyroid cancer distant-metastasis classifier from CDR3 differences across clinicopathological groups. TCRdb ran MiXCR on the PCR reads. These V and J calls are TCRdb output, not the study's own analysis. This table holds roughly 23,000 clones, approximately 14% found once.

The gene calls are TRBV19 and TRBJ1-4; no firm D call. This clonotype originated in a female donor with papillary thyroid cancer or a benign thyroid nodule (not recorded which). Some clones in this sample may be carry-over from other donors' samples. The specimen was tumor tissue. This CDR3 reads CASSWTGSTNEKLFF. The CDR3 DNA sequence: TGTGCCAGTAGCTGGACGGGCTCAACTAATGAAAAACTGTTTTTT.